These 7 T cell receptor beta chains were all obtained from the same sample, sequenced in a study of early T cells in non-severe SARS-CoV-2 infection. TCRdb ran MiXCR on the 5' RACE reads and lists one entry per CDR3 protein. The sample has tens of thousands of distinct CDR3 sequences, less than 7% seen once. Input material: whole blood. The receptors shown here come from an adult who was a healthcare worker with PCR-confirmed SARS-CoV-2 infection or an uninfected control (not recorded which).

This clonotype was observed at least ten times. The chain carries TRBV9 and TRBJ1-1; D unresolved. Looked up from germline, CDR1 is SGDLS and CDR2 is YYNGEE. V was clipped by 1 base and J by 1 base, with 5 bases between them. This CDR3 has 13 amino acids. CDR3: CASSVWRNTEAFF. CDR3 nucleotides: TGTGCCAGCAGCGTATGGCGGAACACTGAAGCTTTCTTT.

Remarks on this clonotype: This clone may be a read error of a much larger clone one base away. This chain links TRBV7-6 with TRBJ2-1; D might be TRBD1 (5 bases). V was clipped by 7 bases and J by 7 bases, with 14 bases between them. CDR1 is SGHVS, CDR2 FNYEAQ, per germline. This CDR3 is built from 13 residues. CDR3 region: CASTPPRGNEQFF. The CDR3 region has the DNA TGTGCCAGCACCCCACCTAGGGGAAATGAGCAGTTCTTC.

The J gene is TRBJ2-1, the V gene TRBV12-3 or TRBV12-4; 16 positions agree with TRBD2. The length of the CDR3 is 16 residues. The V segment lost 6 bases and the J segment 8 bases; nucleotides outside the gene matches: 7. The CDR3 DNA sequence: TGTGCCAGCAGGACCGGGACTAGCGGGAGGGCCTATGAGCAGTTCTTC. This sequence encodes CASRTGTSGRAYEQFF.

This clonotype was detected only a few times. The chain employs TRBV3-1 and TRBJ2-1, with D possibly being TRBD1 (5 bases). In germline, CDR1 is LGHDT, CDR2 YNNKEL (reference sequence). V lost 0 bases to trimming and J lost 4 bases, with 13 bases between them. The CDR3 spans 16 residues. The CDR3 here is CASSQDLGLGYNEQFF. DNA of the CDR3: TGTGCCAGCAGCCAAGATTTGGGGCTGGGTTACAATGAGCAGTTCTTC.

A few counts support this clonotype. This chain joins TRBV18 and TRBJ2-7, with D maybe TRBD1 (6 bases). There are 13 residues in the CDR3. The germline V and J ends were trimmed by 3 bases and 5 bases, with 11 bases remaining between them. The germline V gene encodes CDR1 KGHSH and CDR2 LQKENI. The CDR3 DNA sequence: TGTGCCAGCTCACCGCGACAGGAAGACGAGCAGTACTTC. This codes for CASSPRQEDEQYF.

This clonotype showed up many times. The genes are TRBV10-3 and TRBJ1-2; D is perhaps TRBD1 (6 bases). V lost 9 bases and J 6 bases, leaving 11 bases between the germline ends. CDR1 ENHRY and CDR2 SYGVKD come from the germline V gene. The CDR3 runs 11 residues. This CDR3 is CAMLQGDGYTF. The CDR3 DNA sequence: TGTGCCATGTTACAGGGAGATGGCTACACCTTC.

The rearrangement uses TRBV7-2 and TRBJ2-7; 8 bases line up with TRBD2. Germline V gives CDR1 SGHTA, CDR2 FQGNSA. The CDR3 runs to 14 residues. V trimming: 3 bases; J trimming: 2 bases; junction bases outside the gene matches: 3. The CDR3 DNA sequence: TGTGCCAGCAGCTTCGGGGGGGCGGCCTACGAGCAGTACTTC. Its translation: CASSFGGAAYEQYF.